Listed below are T cell receptor beta chains from one sample, sequenced in a study of beta chain features in type 1 diabetes. TCRdb's table, derived via immunoSEQ multiplex PCR, lists solely in-frame clones and lacks some. This repertoire shows some 150,000 clones, about 9.1% found once; its top ten account for approximately 0.65%. Material: central memory CD4+ T cells from blood. The receptors here all came from a woman in her 40s in good health. Each CDR3 is given with its conserved first and last residue. A D gene is named only where the DNA matches it firmly. Where a row states a size, it is once, few, many or the class of an expanded clone; other rows omit it.

j_call v_call clone_size d_call cdr3_aa cdr3_nt
TRBJ2-3 TRBV11-2 few TRBD2 CASSFSGGYTDTQYF TGTGCCAGCAGCTTTAGCGGGGGTTACACAGATACGCAGTATTTT
TRBJ2-3 TRBV10-3 few TRBD1 CAINGQGTDTQYF TGTGCCATCAACGGACAGGGCACAGATACGCAGTATTTT
TRBJ2-5 TRBV5-1 NA TRBD2 CASSPSGGDQETQYF TGCGCCAGCAGCCCAAGCGGGGGAGACCAAGAGACCCAGTACTTC
TRBJ2-3 TRBV27 NA NA CASSLGAGLRTDTQYF TGTGCCAGCAGTTTAGGGGCGGGGCTTCGCACAGATACGCAGTATTTT
TRBJ2-2 TRBV18 NA TRBD2 CASSRTSGGTNTGELFF TGTGCCAGCTCACGGACCTCGGGGGGGACGAACACCGGGGAGCTGTTTTTT
TRBJ2-7 TRBV19 few NA CASSTNSGYEQYF TGTGCCAGTAGTACAAACAGCGGCTACGAGCAGTACTTC
TRBJ1-3 TRBV5-1 NA NA CASSLETPGSGNTIYF TGCGCCAGCAGCTTGGAAACGCCCGGCTCTGGAAACACCATATATTTT
TRBJ1-1 TRBV5-5 few NA CASSLWPGNTEAFF TGTGCCAGCAGCTTGTGGCCGGGAAACACTGAAGCTTTCTTT
TRBJ2-5 TRBV14 many NA CASSPGQRHEETQYF TGTGCCAGCAGCCCCGGACAGAGGCATGAAGAGACCCAGTACTTC
TRBJ1-2 TRBV29-1 few TRBD1 CSARTGDNYGYTF TGCAGCGCCCGGACAGGGGACAACTATGGCTACACCTTC
TRBJ2-7 TRBV18 few NA CASSLDYGGEQYF TGTGCCAGCTCACTTGACTATGGAGGCGAGCAGTACTTC
TRBJ2-3 TRBV11-2 NA NA CASSLQGSTDTQYF TGTGCCAGCAGCTTACAGGGGAGCACAGATACGCAGTATTTT
TRBJ2-3 TRBV6-6 few NA CASYTGSTDTQYF TGTGCCAGCTACACAGGGAGCACAGATACGCAGTATTTT
TRBJ2-1 TRBV2 NA NA CASSVYGQHEQFF TGTGCCAGCAGTGTATATGGACAGCACGAGCAGTTCTTC
TRBJ2-2 TRBV7-8 few TRBD2 CAIRLASTGELFF TGTGCCATACGACTAGCAAGTACCGGGGAGCTGTTTTTT
TRBJ2-3 TRBV5-1 NA TRBD1 CASSVGTGTDTQYF TGCGCCAGCAGCGTCGGGACAGGCACAGATACGCAGTATTTT
TRBJ2-1 TRBV5-1 few NA CASSPDTSYNEQFF TGCGCCAGCAGCCCGGACACCTCCTACAATGAGCAGTTCTTC
TRBJ2-1 TRBV5-1 NA TRBD1 CASSVGQGSYYEQFF TGCGCCAGCAGCGTAGGACAGGGATCATACTACGAGCAGTTCTTC
TRBJ1-2 TRBV6-5 NA TRBD1 CASRLIGQGDYGYTF TGTGCCAGCAGACTTATCGGACAGGGTGACTATGGCTACACCTTC
TRBJ2-3 TRBV7-2 many TRBD2 CASSYPGLSRTDTQYF TGTGCCAGCAGCTACCCGGGACTAAGCCGTACAGATACGCAGTATTTT
TRBJ2-7 TRBV10-3 few NA CAISPLGGYEQYF TGTGCCATCAGTCCACTCGGAGGCTACGAGCAGTACTTC
TRBJ2-6 TRBV6-5 many NA CASSQVAGANVLTF TGTGCCAGCAGCCAGGTAGCTGGGGCCAACGTCCTGACTTTC
TRBJ2-7 TRBV6-1 few NA CASSEALVGGAYEQYF TGTGCCAGCAGTGAAGCGCTGGTCGGGGGAGCCTACGAGCAGTACTTC
TRBJ2-7 TRBV5-1 few NA CASSLGPGSDEQYF TGCGCCAGCAGCTTGGGCCCCGGTAGCGACGAGCAGTACTTC
TRBJ1-1 TRBV5-1 NA NA CASSRGGAVRENTEAFF TGCGCCAGCAGCAGAGGGGGGGCCGTAAGGGAGAACACTGAAGCTTTCTTT